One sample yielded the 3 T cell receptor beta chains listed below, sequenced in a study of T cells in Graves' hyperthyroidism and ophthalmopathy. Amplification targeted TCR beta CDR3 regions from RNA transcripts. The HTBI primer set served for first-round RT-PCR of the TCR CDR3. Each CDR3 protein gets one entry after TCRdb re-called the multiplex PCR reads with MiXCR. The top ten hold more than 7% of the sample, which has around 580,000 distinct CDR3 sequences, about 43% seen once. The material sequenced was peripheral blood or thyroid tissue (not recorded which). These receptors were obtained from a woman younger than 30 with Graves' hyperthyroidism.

The CDR3 is CASTEGGYEQYF. The CDR3 nucleotides are TGTGCCAGCACGGAGGGGGGGTATGAGCAGTACTTC. This chain connects TRBV12-3 or TRBV12-4 to TRBJ2-7; a weak D match, TRBD2 (7 bases). This CDR3 comprises 12 residues. The V end was cut by 7 bases, the J end by 7 bases, with 14 bases between.

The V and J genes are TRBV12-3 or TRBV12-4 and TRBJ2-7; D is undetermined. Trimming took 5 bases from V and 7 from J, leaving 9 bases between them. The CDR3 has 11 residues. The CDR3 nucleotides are TGTGCCAGCAGTATGACCAATGAGCAGTACTTC. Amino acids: CASSMTNEQYF.

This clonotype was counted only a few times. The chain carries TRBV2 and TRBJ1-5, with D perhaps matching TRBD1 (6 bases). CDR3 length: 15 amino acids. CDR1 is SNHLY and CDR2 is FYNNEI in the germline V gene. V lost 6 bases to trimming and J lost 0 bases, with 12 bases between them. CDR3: CASRRDTHSNQPQHF. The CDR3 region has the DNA TGTGCCAGCAGGAGGGACACACATAGCAATCAGCCCCAGCATTTT. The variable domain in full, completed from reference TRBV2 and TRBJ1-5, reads EPEVTQTPSHQVTQMGQEVILRCVPISNHLYFYWYRQILGQKVEFLVSFYNNEISEKSEIFDDQFSVERPDGSNFTLKIRSTKLEDSAMYFCASRRDTHSNQPQHFGDGTRLSIL.